A selection of T cell receptor beta chains follows, all from one sample in a study of cytomegalovirus exposure and HLA in healthy donors. The repertoire was sequenced with immunoSEQ multiplex PCR; TCRdb's copy has only in-frame clones and lacks some. The sample includes 150,000 to 200,000 clones, roughly 84% seen only once; the top ten take 0.2% to 0.3%. Source material: PBMCs. These receptors all come from a boy aged 10-17 years in good health and CMV-seronegative. Both conserved end residues are part of each CDR3. Each record gives: D gene, V gene, clone size, J gene, CDR3 protein, CDR3 DNA. The D gene is left open where the match is weak. Size values are once, few and many counts, or a class for expanded clones, and some rows have none.

NA,TRBV5-1,NA,TRBJ1-1,CASSERGRITEAFF,TGCGCCAGCAGCGAACGGGGTCGTATCACTGAAGCTTTCTTT
NA,TRBV7-2,NA,TRBJ2-7,CASSAGQYEQYF,TGTGCCAGCAGCGCCGGACAGTACGAGCAGTACTTC
NA,TRBV18,once,TRBJ2-1,CASSPPKGVRREQFF,TGTGCCAGCTCACCACCCAAGGGGGTTCGTCGTGAGCAGTTCTTC
NA,TRBV5-6,NA,TRBJ2-7,CASSLGGYPYEQYF,TGTGCCAGCAGCTTAGGGGGTTACCCCTACGAGCAGTACTTC
TRBD2,TRBV28,NA,TRBJ2-7,CASRTRLAGNYEQYF,TGTGCCAGCAGGACCCGACTAGCGGGCAACTACGAGCAGTACTTC
NA,TRBV7-8,NA,TRBJ2-7,CASSSPTGWAAGPYF,TGTGCCAGCAGCTCACCGACAGGTTGGGCGGCTGGGCCGTACTTC
TRBD2,TRBV7-2,NA,TRBJ2-2,CASSLKVGLAPGELFF,TGTGCCAGCAGCCTGAAGGTGGGACTAGCCCCCGGGGAGCTGTTTTTT
TRBD1,TRBV11-3,few,TRBJ2-7,CASSPDRVYEQYF,TGTGCCAGCAGCCCGGACAGGGTCTACGAGCAGTACTTC
NA,TRBV11-3,NA,TRBJ2-3,CASSSKGGDTQYF,TGTGCCAGCAGCTCTAAAGGGGGAGATACGCAGTATTTT
NA,TRBV28,NA,TRBJ2-6,CASSPPGGAGANVLTF,TGTGCCAGCAGTCCCCCGGGGGGCGCTGGGGCCAACGTCCTGACTTTC
NA,TRBV9,NA,TRBJ2-7,CASSALDRPTYEQYF,TGTGCCAGCAGCGCCCTCGACAGACCAACCTACGAGCAGTACTTC
TRBD1,TRBV5-1,NA,TRBJ2-7,CASSRGTGKRYEQYF,TGCGCCAGCAGCAGGGGGACAGGGAAAAGATACGAGCAGTACTTC
NA,TRBV5-1,NA,TRBJ1-1,CASTDRAVNTEAFF,TGCGCCAGCACAGACCGAGCGGTGAACACTGAAGCTTTCTTT
TRBD1,TRBV2,once,TRBJ1-2,CASSEGGTGLYGYTF,TGTGCCAGCAGTGAAGGGGGGACAGGGCTCTATGGCTACACCTTC
NA,TRBV7-3,NA,TRBJ2-2,CASSLEITGELFF,TGTGCCAGCAGCTTGGAGATTACAGGGGAGCTGTTTTTT
TRBD1,TRBV28,NA,TRBJ1-5,CASKTGSTVSNQPQHF,TGTGCCAGCAAGACAGGGTCGACCGTGAGCAATCAGCCCCAGCATTTT
NA,TRBV29-1,NA,TRBJ2-1,CSVEGKRRQEQFF,TGCAGCGTTGAAGGAAAAAGGCGGCAAGAGCAGTTCTTC
NA,TRBV7-6,NA,TRBJ1-4,CASSLVAGLNEKLFF,TGTGCCAGCAGCTTAGTTGCGGGGCTTAATGAAAAACTGTTTTTT
TRBD1,TRBV9,NA,TRBJ2-1,CASSPDRAGQFF,TGTGCCAGCAGCCCGGACAGGGCGGGGCAGTTCTTC
TRBD1,TRBV30,NA,TRBJ1-3,CAWRQGAGNTIYF,TGTGCCTGGAGACAGGGGGCTGGAAACACCATATATTTT
TRBD1,TRBV7-9,NA,TRBJ1-4,CASSTGTGAEKLFF,TGTGCCAGCAGCACCGGGACAGGGGCTGAAAAACTGTTTTTT
TRBD1,TRBV30,NA,TRBJ2-7,CAWGTGNYEQYF,TGTGCCTGGGGGACAGGGAACTACGAGCAGTACTTC
NA,TRBV27,NA,TRBJ2-1,CASARAVNEQFF,TGTGCCAGCGCGAGGGCTGTGAATGAGCAGTTCTTC
NA,TRBV19,once,TRBJ1-2,CASSILAGEGYTF,TGTGCCAGTAGTATACTGGCAGGGGAGGGCTACACCTTC
NA,TRBV14,NA,TRBJ2-1,CASSQDTWQGGHNEQFF,TGTGCCAGCAGCCAAGATACGTGGCAGGGGGGCCACAATGAGCAGTTCTTC
NA,TRBV7-8,NA,TRBJ2-7,CASSPPQGYEQYF,TGTGCCAGCAGCCCCCCCCAGGGCTACGAGCAGTACTTC
TRBD2,TRBV30,NA,TRBJ2-3,CAWSELAGGRDTQYF,TGTGCCTGGAGTGAACTAGCGGGGGGGAGAGATACGCAGTATTTT
NA,TRBV29-1,NA,TRBJ2-7,CSVESVTGSYEQYF,TGCAGCGTTGAAAGCGTGACCGGCTCCTACGAGCAGTACTTC
NA,TRBV30,NA,TRBJ2-7,CAWSVTEQYF,TGTGCCTGGAGTGTAACTGAGCAGTACTTC
TRBD1,TRBV27,NA,TRBJ1-2,CASSYRGQSYGYTF,TGTGCCAGCAGTTATCGGGGACAGTCTTATGGCTACACCTTC
NA,TRBV7-2,NA,TRBJ2-7,CASSHYGTSYEQYF,TGTGCCAGCAGCCACTACGGAACCTCCTACGAGCAGTACTTC
TRBD1,TRBV5-1,NA,TRBJ2-4,CASSLEGARGGKNIQYF,TGCGCCAGCAGCTTGGAGGGGGCCCGAGGAGGCAAAAACATTCAGTACTTC
TRBD2,TRBV2,NA,TRBJ2-7,CASSEAKGGLGYEQYF,TGTGCCAGCAGTGAAGCCAAAGGGGGACTAGGTTACGAGCAGTACTTC
TRBD1,TRBV2,NA,TRBJ1-4,CASLQGASNEKLFF,TGTGCCAGCCTGCAGGGGGCGTCTAATGAAAAACTGTTTTTT
TRBD2,TRBV7-2,NA,TRBJ2-5,CASSLWRTSGGQETQYF,TGTGCCAGCAGCTTATGGAGGACTAGCGGGGGCCAAGAGACCCAGTACTTC
NA,TRBV27,NA,TRBJ2-3,CASSLSGLTDTQYF,TGTGCCAGCAGTTTATCTGGACTCACAGATACGCAGTATTTT
TRBD2,TRBV5-6,NA,TRBJ2-2,CASSSGTRNPGELFF,TGTGCCAGCAGCTCCGGGACTAGAAATCCCGGGGAGCTGTTTTTT
TRBD2,TRBV4-1,NA,TRBJ2-7,CASSQTTGTSSHEQYF,TGCGCCAGCAGCCAGACCACCGGGACTAGTTCCCACGAGCAGTACTTC
NA,TRBV10-3,once,TRBJ1-4,CAIKGGAEEKLFF,TGTGCCATCAAAGGGGGGGCCGAGGAAAAACTGTTTTTT
TRBD2,TRBV10-3,NA,TRBJ2-7,CAISENPGTSGTYEQYF,TGTGCCATCAGTGAGAACCCCGGGACTAGCGGAACCTACGAGCAGTACTTC
TRBD2,TRBV10-3,NA,TRBJ2-5,CAIRRGGAGGPETQYF,TGTGCCATCAGGAGGGGAGGGGCGGGGGGGCCGGAGACCCAGTACTTC
TRBD1,TRBV29-1,NA,TRBJ2-5,CSVNLRDRGKTQYF,TGCAGCGTCAATCTGAGAGACAGGGGAAAGACCCAGTACTTC
TRBD2,TRBV6-6,NA,TRBJ2-7,CASANWGRGGYEQYF,TGTGCCAGCGCGAATTGGGGGCGGGGGGGCTACGAGCAGTACTTC
TRBD2,TRBV9,NA,TRBJ2-3,CASSAYLRTSGSTDTQYF,TGTGCCAGCAGCGCATACCTCAGGACTAGCGGGAGTACAGATACGCAGTATTTT
NA,TRBV6-1,NA,TRBJ1-2,CASSSPDRGLYGYTF,TGTGCCAGCAGTTCTCCCGACCGAGGTTTGTATGGCTACACCTTC
NA,TRBV9,NA,TRBJ2-1,CASSVSPGAGYNEQFF,TGTGCCAGCAGCGTATCGCCAGGGGCCGGGTACAATGAGCAGTTCTTC
NA,TRBV30,NA,TRBJ2-7,CAWSVQADYEQYF,TGTGCCTGGAGTGTACAAGCGGACTACGAGCAGTACTTC